This entry lists 21 T cell receptor beta chains sequenced from one sample in a study of patients and donors after allogeneic stem cell transplantation. TCRdb re-called the RT-PCR reads with MiXCR, one entry per CDR3 protein. This sample yields approximately 200,000 distinct CDR3 sequences, of which over 30% are seen a single time; around 10% belongs to the top ten. Sequencing was done on a sample of blood, either unsorted or a sorted T cell fraction (not recorded which). The receptor source for this set is a human donor who was either an allogeneic HSCT recipient or a stem cell or donor lymphocyte infusion donor (not recorded which). It is not recorded whose cells these are; they may come from a transplant donor.

The rearrangement links TRBV24-1 to TRBJ2-6, with 9 nucleotides matching TRBD1. With V trimmed by 3 bases and J by 2 bases, 7 bases remained unmatched. This CDR3 contains 18 residues. The germline V gene has CDR1 KGHDR and CDR2 SFDVKD. CDR3 loop: CATSDRDRVRTGANVLTF. CDR3 coding DNA: TGTGCCACCAGTGATCGGGACAGGGTACGGACTGGGGCCAACGTCCTGACTTTC.

The CDR3 loop reads CASSLVGNSNQPQHF. The CDR3 DNA follows: TGTGCCAGCAGCTTAGTTGGGAATAGCAATCAGCCCCAGCATTTT. The chain uses TRBV7-2 and TRBJ1-5; unclear D gene. Germline lookup yields CDR1 SGHTA and CDR2 FQGNSA. V was trimmed by 1 base and J by 0 bases, leaving 7 bases between them. The CDR3 loop spans 15 amino acids.

This clonotype was picked up a small number of times. This chain joins TRBV7-8 and TRBJ1-2; D is possibly TRBD1 (5 bases). V was clipped by 4 bases and J by 2 bases, with 14 bases between them. Germline values: CDR1 SGHVS, CDR2 FQNEAQ. The CDR3 totals 15 residues. The CDR3 sequence: CASSSSRTTNYGYTF. The CDR3 coding sequence is TGTGCCAGCAGCTCGTCCCGGACAACGAACTATGGCTACACCTTC.

The DNA of the CDR3 is TGCGCCAGCAGGAGCCACATCTCTGGGGCCAACGTCCTGACTTTC. Its protein product is CASRSHISGANVLTF. This chain joins TRBV5-1 and TRBJ2-6; the D is unclear. The CDR3 contains 15 residues. The germline V gene encodes CDR1 SGHRS and CDR2 YFSETQ. The V and J ends lost 5 bases and 0 bases respectively, with 9 bases between them.

This clonotype showed up just a few times. This chain joins TRBV5-5 and TRBJ2-7; D may be TRBD2 (5 bases). Germline-derived CDR1 and CDR2 are SGHKS and YYEKEE (reference sequence). Deletions cut 2 bases from V and 6 bases from J, with 12 bases between. The CDR3 spans 13 residues. DNA of the CDR3: TGTGCCAGCAGCTTTATTCTAGGAGGCGAGCAGTACTTC. Translation: CASSFILGGEQYF.

This clonotype showed up just a few times. The rearrangement links TRBV12-3 or TRBV12-4 to TRBJ1-5, with TRBD1 matching 7 bases. The CDR3 loop spans 15 amino acids. V dropped 6 bases and J dropped 0; count of bases not matched to a gene: 5. The CDR3 DNA reads as TGTGCCAGCAGCCACACAGGGGCTAGCAATCAGCCCCAGCATTTT. Protein sequence: CASSHTGASNQPQHF.

The rearrangement joins TRBV5-1 to TRBJ1-5; TRBD1 is a possible D gene (5 bases). Germline V lookup: CDR1 SGHRS, CDR2 YFSETQ. V was pared by 4 bases and J by 5 bases, with 13 bases between. The CDR3 is 14 amino acids. The CDR3 reads CASSPGAGDQPQHF. CDR3 sequence (DNA): TGCGCCAGCAGCCCTGGGGCTGGGGATCAGCCCCAGCATTTT.

The rearrangement uses TRBV11-2 and TRBJ2-4; the D gene is possibly TRBD2 (6 bases). Trimming pared 1 base from V and 0 bases from J, leaving 10 bases between. Germline loops: CDR1 SGHAT, CDR2 FQNNGV. CDR3 length equals 16 residues. CDR3 residues: CASSLVGGLAKNIQYF. CDR3 bases: TGTGCCAGCAGCTTAGTTGGAGGGTTAGCCAAAAACATTCAGTACTTC.

The chain recombines TRBV4-2 with TRBJ1-3; D gene ambiguous. The V end lost 4 bases, the J end lost 0 bases, and 10 bases lay between the germline ends. CDR1 and CDR2 from the germline V gene are LGHNA and YNFKEQ. This CDR3 is 15 amino acids long. DNA for the CDR3: TGTGCCAGCAGCCGTCTTCCGGCCTCTGGAAACACCATATATTTT. The encoded protein is CASSRLPASGNTIYF.

This clonotype was counted only a few times. The chain uses TRBV30 and TRBJ1-1; D gene unclear. There are 11 residues in the CDR3. Trimming stripped 1 base from V and 8 bases from J, with 8 bases between. CDR1 and CDR2 from the germline V gene are GTSNPN and SVGIG (reference sequence). CDR3 coding DNA: TGTGCCTGGAGTGCTGAAGGAGAAGCTTTCTTT. Its protein product is CAWSAEGEAFF. The variable domain in full, completed from reference TRBV30 and TRBJ1-1, reads SQTIHQWPATLVQPVGSPLSLECTVEGTSNPNLYWYRQAAGRGLQLLFYSVGIGQISSEVPQNLSASRPQDRQFILSSKKLLLSDSGFYLCAWSAEGEAFFGQGTRLTVV.

Only a few counts were recorded for this clonotype. The chain is built from TRBV20-1 and TRBJ1-5; 7 bases match TRBD1. The CDR3 totals 14 residues. Germline CDR1 and CDR2: DFQATT and SNEGSKA (reference sequence). With V trimmed by 3 bases and J by 3 bases, 5 bases remained unmatched. For the CDR3, the DNA is TGCAGTGCTAGGACAGGGACACACAATCAGCCCCAGCATTTT. Translation: CSARTGTHNQPQHF.

This chain's CDR3 is CASSLSQVIQETQYF. The CDR3, as DNA: TGTGCCAGCAGTTTATCGCAGGTTATCCAAGAGACCCAGTACTTC. This chain links TRBV12-3 or TRBV12-4 with TRBJ2-5; D gene uncertain. The CDR3 contains 15 residues. V dropped 2 bases and J dropped 1 base, with 11 bases sitting between them.

J is TRBJ2-4 and V is TRBV5-6; 11 nucleotides align to TRBD1. Germline trimming cut 4 bases from V and 4 bases from J; bases unmatched to any gene: 7. The length of the CDR3 is 16 residues. Looked up from germline, CDR1 is SGHDT and CDR2 is YYEEEE. The CDR3 DNA is TGTGCCAGCAGCCAGGGACAGGGGGTCCTAAAAAACATTCAGTACTTC. It is translated as CASSQGQGVLKNIQYF.

The chain employs TRBV21-1 and TRBJ1-6; the table assigns TRBD1, which was not confirmed against the DNA. TRBV21-1 is a documented pseudogene. The CDR3 runs to 16 residues. CDR3 nucleotides: TGTGCCAGCAGCCCTCAGAGACAGGGGGCAGGATCACCCCTCCACTTT. It encodes CASSPQRQGAGSPLHF.

The CDR3 protein is CATSRFSGLRNTGELFF. The CDR3 region has the DNA TGTGCCACCAGCAGGTTTAGCGGTTTAAGGAACACCGGGGAGCTGTTTTTT. The chain is built from TRBV15 and TRBJ2-2; TRBD2 might be the D (6 bases). Germline V lookup: CDR1 LNHNV, CDR2 YYDKDF (reference sequence). This CDR3 is 17 amino acids long. The ends were cut back, 3 bases at V and 1 base at J, with 15 bases in the middle.

The rearrangement joins TRBV19 to TRBJ1-3; D not resolved. CDR1 and CDR2 from the germline V gene are LNHDA and SQIVND (reference sequence). The CDR3 has 18 residues. The V gene lost 3 bases and the J gene lost 7 bases, with 25 bases spanning the gap. In DNA form, the CDR3 reads TGTGCCAGTAGTATGTCACGGGCACCTCGGCGCGGATTGAACACCATATATTTT. Protein: CASSMSRAPRRGLNTIYF. The whole variable domain, filled in from reference TRBV19 and TRBJ1-3, reads DGGITQSPKYLFRKEGQNVTLSCEQNLNHDAMYWYRQDPGQGLRLIYYSQIVNDFQKGDIAEGYSVSREKKESFPLTVTSAQKNPTAFYLCASSMSRAPRRGLNTIYFGEGSWLTVV.

This chain uses TRBV10-3 with TRBJ2-5, with D possibly being TRBD2 (7 bases). The CDR3 is 15 amino acids. V was shortened by 10 bases and J by 1 base, with 19 bases between the two germline ends. CDR1 is ENHRY, CDR2 SYGVKD, per germline. CDR3 sequence reads: CATLGGGGLQETQYF. The CDR3 DNA reads as TGTGCCACTCTAGGAGGGGGGGGCCTCCAAGAGACCCAGTACTTC.

The V and J genes are TRBV12-3 or TRBV12-4 and TRBJ1-4; D gene unclear. There are 15 residues in the CDR3. V lost 2 bases and J 8 bases, leaving 15 bases between the germline ends. The CDR3 sequence: CASSLFGRVGEKLFF. CDR3 in DNA: TGTGCCAGCAGTTTATTCGGCCGGGTTGGGGAAAAACTGTTTTTT.

The chain combines TRBV30 with TRBJ2-1; tentative D call: TRBD2 (6 bases). The germline CDR1 and CDR2 sequences are GTSNPN and SVGIG (reference sequence). The length of the CDR3 is 12 residues. The V end was cut by 3 bases, the J end by 8 bases, with 11 bases between. CDR3 region: CAWSSGWDEQFF. As DNA, the CDR3 is TGTGCCTGGAGCAGCGGGTGGGATGAGCAGTTCTTC.

The chain links TRBV20-1 to TRBJ1-4; perhaps TRBD1 as D (5 bases). The V gene's germline CDR1 is DFQATT and CDR2 SNEGSKA (reference sequence). This CDR3 spans 13 amino acids. With 6 bases removed from V and 4 bases from J, the gap between germline ends came to 12 bases. CDR3 in DNA: TGCAGTGCCGCGACAGTTAATAATGAAAAACTGTTTTTT. Protein: CSAATVNNEKLFF.

The rearrangement uses TRBV18 and TRBJ2-2; TRBD1 or TRBD2 may be the D gene (5 bases each). The CDR3 extends over 14 amino acids. Germline V gives CDR1 KGHSH, CDR2 LQKENI. The V end lost 2 bases, the J end lost 4 bases, and 8 bases lay between the germline ends. This chain's CDR3 is CASSPEGFTGELFF. In DNA, the CDR3 is TGTGCCAGCTCACCAGAGGGGTTCACCGGGGAGCTGTTTTTT.